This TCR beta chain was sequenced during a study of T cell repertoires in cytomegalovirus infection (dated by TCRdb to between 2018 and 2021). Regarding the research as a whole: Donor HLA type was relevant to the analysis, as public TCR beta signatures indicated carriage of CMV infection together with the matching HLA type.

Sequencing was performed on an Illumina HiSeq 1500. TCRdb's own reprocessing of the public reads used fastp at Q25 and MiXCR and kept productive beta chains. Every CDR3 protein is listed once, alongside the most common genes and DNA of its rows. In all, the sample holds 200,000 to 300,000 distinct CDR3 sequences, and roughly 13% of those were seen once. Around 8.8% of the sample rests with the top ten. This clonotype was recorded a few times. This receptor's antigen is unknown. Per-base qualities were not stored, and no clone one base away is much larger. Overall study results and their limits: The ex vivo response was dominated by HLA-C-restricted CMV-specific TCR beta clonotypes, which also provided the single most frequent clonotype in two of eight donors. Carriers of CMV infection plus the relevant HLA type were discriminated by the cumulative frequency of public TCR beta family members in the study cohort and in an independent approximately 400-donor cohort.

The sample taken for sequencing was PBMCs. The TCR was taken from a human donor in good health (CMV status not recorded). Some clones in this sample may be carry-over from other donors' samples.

The CDR3: CASSPGSGRPQHF. The DNA sequence reads TGTGCCAGCAGTCCAGGCTCGGGGCGGCCCCAGCATTTT. Recombination joined TRBV7-6 with TRBJ1-5, with a weak D call of TRBD1 (5 bases match). CDR1 and CDR2 are drawn from the germline V gene: SGHVS, FNYEAQ. The CDR3 holds 13 amino acids from the cysteine to the phenylalanine. The DNA shown is the 39-base CDR3, in frame from base 1. V was cut back by 6 bases and J by 9 bases, leaving a gap of 15 bases between them.